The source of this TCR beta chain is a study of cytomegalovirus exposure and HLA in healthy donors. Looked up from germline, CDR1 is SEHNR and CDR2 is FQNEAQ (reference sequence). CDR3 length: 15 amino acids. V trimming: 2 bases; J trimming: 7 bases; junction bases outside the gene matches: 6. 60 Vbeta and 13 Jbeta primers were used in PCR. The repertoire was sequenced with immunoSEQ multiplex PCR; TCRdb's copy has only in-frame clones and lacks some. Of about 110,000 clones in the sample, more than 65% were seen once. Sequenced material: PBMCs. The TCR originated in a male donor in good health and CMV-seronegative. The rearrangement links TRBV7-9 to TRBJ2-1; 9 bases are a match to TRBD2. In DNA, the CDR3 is TGTGCCAGCAGCTTAAATAGCGGGAGTATAAATGAGCAGTTCTTC. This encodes CASSLNSGSINEQFF.